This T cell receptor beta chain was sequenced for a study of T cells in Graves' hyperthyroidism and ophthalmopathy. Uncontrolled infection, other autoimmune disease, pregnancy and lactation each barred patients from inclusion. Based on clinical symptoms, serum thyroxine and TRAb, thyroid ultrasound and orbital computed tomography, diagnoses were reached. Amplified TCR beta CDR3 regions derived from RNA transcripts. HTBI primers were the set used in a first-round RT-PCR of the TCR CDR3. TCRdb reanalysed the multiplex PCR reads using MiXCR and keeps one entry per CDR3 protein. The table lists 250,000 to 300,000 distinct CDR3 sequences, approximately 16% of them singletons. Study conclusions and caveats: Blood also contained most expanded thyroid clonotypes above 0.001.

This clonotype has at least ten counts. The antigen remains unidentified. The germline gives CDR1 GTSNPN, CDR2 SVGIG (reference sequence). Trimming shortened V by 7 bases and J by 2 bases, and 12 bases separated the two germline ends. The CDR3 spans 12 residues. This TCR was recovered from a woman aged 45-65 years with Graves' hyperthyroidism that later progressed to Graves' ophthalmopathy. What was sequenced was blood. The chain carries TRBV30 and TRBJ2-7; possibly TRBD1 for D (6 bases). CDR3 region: CASEGVPYEQYF. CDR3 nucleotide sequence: TGTGCCTCCGAGGGGGTTCCCTACGAGCAGTACTTC.